This TCR beta chain was observed in a study of T cell responses to AZD1222 COVID-19 vaccine. Trimming cost V 10 bases and J 5 bases, with 20 bases left between them. The CDR3 extends over 15 amino acids. The V gene's germline CDR1 is MGHDK and CDR2 SYGVNS. The repertoire was sequenced with immunoSEQ multiplex PCR; TCRdb's copy has only in-frame clones and lacks some. The sample comprises around 100,000 clones, 90% of which are singletons, and around 4.8% rests with the top ten. This sample comprised peripheral blood, obtained on day 0 of AZD1222 vaccination. This clonotype was obtained from an adult in good health. V and J are TRBV25-1 and TRBJ2-2, with D tentatively TRBD1 or TRBD2 (5 bases each). Written as DNA, the CDR3 is TGTGCCACCCACCCCAAGGGCTGGGGGACCGGGGAGCTGTTTTTT. Translating it yields CATHPKGWGTGELFF.